This T cell receptor (beta chain) appears in the sequencing data of a study of radiation and T cells in renal cell carcinoma. In germline, CDR1 is SGHDT, CDR2 YYEEEE. The V gene lost 3 bases and the J gene lost 2 bases, with 11 bases spanning the gap. This CDR3 has 14 amino acids. Worth noting for this clone: What it recognizes is unknown.

As for time point: baseline pretreatment blood. Treatment defined: 15 Gy SBRT to primary tumor, nephrectomy 4 weeks later. Sequencing was performed with immunoSEQ multiplex PCR; in TCRdb, only in-frame clones are kept and a portion is missing. The sample gives approximately 63,000 clones, 60% to 85% of which show up once; 6% to 9.5% is in the top ten. Study-level findings and limits: From baseline, blood top tumor clonotypes peaked at 2 weeks post-radiation. Baseline intratumoral clonotype presence is unknown without pretreatment biopsies.

The specimen comprised blood, sampled from a patient whose treatment included radiotherapy and nephrectomy. This chain uses TRBV5-6 with TRBJ2-5; weak D call: TRBD1 (6 bases). This receptor was taken from a man in his sixties with renal cell carcinoma. CDR3 nucleotides: TGTGCCAGCAGCTGGGAGAGGGGGCAAGAGACCCAGTACTTC. This sequence encodes CASSWERGQETQYF.